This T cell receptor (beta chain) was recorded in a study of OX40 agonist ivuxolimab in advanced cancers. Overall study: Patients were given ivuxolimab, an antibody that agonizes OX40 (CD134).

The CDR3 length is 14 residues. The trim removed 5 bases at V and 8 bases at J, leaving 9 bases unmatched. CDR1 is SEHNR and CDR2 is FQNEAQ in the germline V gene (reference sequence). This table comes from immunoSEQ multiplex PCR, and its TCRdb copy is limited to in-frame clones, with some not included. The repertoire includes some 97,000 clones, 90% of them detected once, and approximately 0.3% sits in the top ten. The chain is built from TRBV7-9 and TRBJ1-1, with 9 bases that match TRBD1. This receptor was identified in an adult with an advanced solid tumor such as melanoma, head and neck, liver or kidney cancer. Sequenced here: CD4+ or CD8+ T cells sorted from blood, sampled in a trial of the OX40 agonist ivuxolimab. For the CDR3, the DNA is TGTGCCAGCAGCCGCATTGGGGGGACAGGGGAAGCTTTCTTT. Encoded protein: CASSRIGGTGEAFF.